The entry below describes one TCR beta chain. Its cognate antigen is unknown. The authors ran a second PCR of 7 to 11 cycles using a sample-barcoded 5' primer and a J-beta primer mix. In TCRdb, the 5' RACE reads were re-called with MiXCR into one record per CDR3 protein. Among roughly 560,000 distinct CDR3 sequences listed, about 25% were seen once. The V gene lost 5 bases and the J gene lost 5 bases, with 12 bases spanning the gap. The CDR3 contains 13 residues. Germline-derived CDR1 and CDR2 are SEHNR and FQNEAQ (reference sequence). These data originate in a study of blood T cells in healthy people across ages. Regarding the study as a whole: What prevented conclusive comparison of naive and antigen-experienced cells was that PBMCs were unsorted.

The sample also formed part of further work on T cells of mothers and their children.

The sequencing input was blood. The V and J genes are TRBV7-9 and TRBJ2-5; D tentatively fits TRBD1 or TRBD2 (6 bases each). The clonotype was recovered from a boy aged 10-17 years in good health. CDR3: CASSVLGGETQYF. CDR3 nucleotides: TGTGCCAGCAGCGTTCTAGGGGGGGAGACCCAGTACTTC.